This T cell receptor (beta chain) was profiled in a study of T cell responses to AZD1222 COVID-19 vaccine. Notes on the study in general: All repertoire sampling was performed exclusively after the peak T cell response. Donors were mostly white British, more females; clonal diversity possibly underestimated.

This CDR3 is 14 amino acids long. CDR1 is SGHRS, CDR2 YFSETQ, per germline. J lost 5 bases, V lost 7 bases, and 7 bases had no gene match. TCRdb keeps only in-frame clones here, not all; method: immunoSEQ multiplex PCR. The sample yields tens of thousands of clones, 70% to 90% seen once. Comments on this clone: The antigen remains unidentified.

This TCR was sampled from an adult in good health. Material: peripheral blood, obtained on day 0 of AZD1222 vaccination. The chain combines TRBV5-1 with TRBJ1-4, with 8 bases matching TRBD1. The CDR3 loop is CASGQGARNEKLFF. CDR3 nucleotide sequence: TGCGCCAGCGGCCAGGGGGCCCGAAATGAAAAACTGTTTTTT.